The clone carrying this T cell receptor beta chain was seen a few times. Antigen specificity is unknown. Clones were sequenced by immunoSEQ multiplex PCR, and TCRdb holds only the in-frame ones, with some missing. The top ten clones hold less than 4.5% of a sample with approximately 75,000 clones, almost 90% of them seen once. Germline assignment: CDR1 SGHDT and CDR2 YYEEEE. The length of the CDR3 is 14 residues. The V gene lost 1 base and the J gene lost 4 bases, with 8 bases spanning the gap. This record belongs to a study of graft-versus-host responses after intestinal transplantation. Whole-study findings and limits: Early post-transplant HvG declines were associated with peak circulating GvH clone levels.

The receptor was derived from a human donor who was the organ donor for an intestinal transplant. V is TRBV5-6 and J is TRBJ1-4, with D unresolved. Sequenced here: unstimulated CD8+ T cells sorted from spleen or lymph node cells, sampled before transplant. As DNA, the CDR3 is TGTGCCAGCAGCTTGCTACAGCATAATGAAAAACTGTTTTTT. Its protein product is CASSLLQHNEKLFF. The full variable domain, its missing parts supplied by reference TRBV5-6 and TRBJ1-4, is DAGVTQSPTHLIKTRGQQVTLRCSPKSGHDTVSWYQQALGQGPQFIFQYYEEEERQRGNFPDRFSGHQFPNYSSELNVNALLLGDSALYLCASSLLQHNEKLFFGSGTQLSVL.